The TCR beta chain under discussion was sequenced for a study of CD8+ T cells in alopecia areata. Treatment in this sample: oral pan-JAK inhibitor, 5-10 mg twice daily. Points from the study as a whole: Researchers report lesional scalp, most notably alopecia totalis/universalis, outstripped normal scalp in clonality.

Of note for this clone: What it binds is not known. Sequence at one end of the junction differs from germline and may be a read error.

CDR1 is SQVTM, CDR2 ANQGSEA, per germline. The CDR3 has 13 residues. The sequencing template was cDNA reverse transcribed from extracted RNA. The table came from immunoSEQ multiplex PCR; TCRdb's copy has only in-frame clones and leaves some out. The sample consists of fewer than 110,000 clones, under 90% of them appearing once. V usage is TRBV29-1 and J usage is TRBJ2-5; 10 nucleotides align to TRBD1. The DNA end is a closer match to TRBJ2-7, so the J assignment may be wrong. The starting material was CD8+ T cells sorted from blood, obtained between weeks 30 and 35, from a patient treated with tofacitinib. This clonotype originated in a human donor with alopecia areata. CDR3 nucleotides: TGCAGCGTCATGACAGGGGGCTCCGACGAGCAGTACTTC. The encoded protein is CSVMTGGSDEQYF.